The 5 T cell receptor beta chains listed next were all sequenced from one sample in a study of blood T cells in healthy people across ages. For the second PCR, which ran for about 7 to 11 cycles, a sample-barcoded 5' primer and a J-beta primer mix were used. In TCRdb, the 5' RACE reads were re-called with MiXCR into one record per CDR3 protein. In the table there are 550,000 to 800,000 distinct CDR3 sequences, approximately 31% of which are singletons. The sample was blood. The source is a woman of 80 years or more in good health.

In DNA form, the CDR3 reads TGTGCCAGCCGTACACAGGGGGCCGATGGCTACACCTTC. Amino acids: CASRTQGADGYTF. The V gene is TRBV6-6, the J gene TRBJ1-2; 9 bases agree with TRBD1. The CDR3 contains 13 residues. The V gene end was trimmed by 8 bases and the J gene end by 6 bases; junction bases not matched to a gene: 7. Germline assignment: CDR1 MNHNY and CDR2 SVGAGI (reference sequence).

The chain links TRBV20-1 to TRBJ1-6, with 10 nucleotides matching TRBD1. CDR3 length: 14 residues. Trimming cost V 5 bases and J 7 bases; bases outside gene matches: 5. Germline CDR1 and CDR2: DFQATT and SNEGSKA (reference sequence). The CDR3 here is CSALMTGGNSPLHF. In nucleotides, the CDR3 is TGCAGTGCTCTTATGACAGGGGGCAATTCACCCCTCCACTTT.

Many counts were recorded for this clonotype. The rearrangement uses TRBV29-1 and TRBJ1-2; no definite D call. The CDR3 extends over 12 amino acids. The V and J ends lost 7 bases and 8 bases respectively, with 17 bases between them. CDR1 and CDR2 from the germline V gene are SQVTM and ANQGSEA. CDR3 amino acids: CSERSIQGGYTF. CDR3 nucleotide sequence: TGCAGCGAGAGGTCAATTCAAGGCGGCTACACCTTC.

This clonotype was observed at least ten times. The rearrangement joins TRBV25-1 to TRBJ2-3, with 9 bases fitting TRBD2. V shed 1 base and J 4 bases; nucleotides not matched to a gene: 6. The length of the CDR3 is 16 residues. Germline V gene lookup returns CDR1 MGHDK and CDR2 SYGVNS. The CDR3 region is CASSESAGGPSDTQYF. The CDR3, as DNA: TGTGCCAGCAGTGAATCGGCGGGGGGGCCCTCAGATACGCAGTATTTT.

Notes on this clonotype: The junction differs from germline at one of its ends, possibly a read error. The gene calls are TRBV7-2 and TRBJ2-5, with TRBD2 matching 7 bases. Looked up from germline, CDR1 is SGHTA and CDR2 is FQGNSA. The CDR3 is 14 amino acids. The CDR3 nucleotides read TGTGCCAGCAGCCCCAGCGGGATCCAAGGGACCCAGTACTTC. It specifies CASSPSGIQGTQYF.